This is a list of T cell receptor beta chains from one sample in a study of blood T cell repertoires in COVID-19. Libraries were prepared by immunoSEQ multiplex PCR; TCRdb keeps only in-frame clonotypes and omits some of them. Of approximately 47,000 clones in the sample, around 80% were seen once. The material sequenced was peripheral blood. All receptors derive from a man in his sixties with acute or convalescent COVID-19. Each CDR3 is given with its conserved first and last residue. D genes are given only for firm matches. Expanded clones are given a class, and other clones once, few, many or no size at all.

clone_size,d_call,v_call,j_call,cdr3_nt,cdr3_aa
.,.,TRBV29-1,TRBJ2-3,TGCAGCGTCGGGACTGCTATCACAGATACGCAGTATTTT,CSVGTAITDTQYF
.,.,TRBV18,TRBJ1-1,TGTGCCAGCTCACCACCTTCGGGGGTAGCCACTGAAGCTTTCTTT,CASSPPSGVATEAFF
.,.,TRBV19,TRBJ2-3,TGTGCCAGTAGTATGGGCCATACGCAGTATTTT,CASSMGHTQYF
.,.,TRBV29-1,TRBJ1-4,TGCAGCGTTGAAGAGCGGGGGACTAATGAAAAACTGTTTTTT,CSVEERGTNEKLFF
.,.,TRBV5-1,TRBJ1-1,TGCGCCAGCACCCCTTTTGGGGGCTCTACTGAAGCTTTCTTT,CASTPFGGSTEAFF
.,.,TRBV2,TRBJ2-7,TGTGCCAGCAGTGAAAACACCAACCCCTACGAGCAGTACTTC,CASSENTNPYEQYF
.,TRBD2,TRBV2,TRBJ2-5,TGTGCCAGCAGTAGCGGGGGTCAAAAGACCCAGTACTTC,CASSSGGQKTQYF
.,.,TRBV5-8,TRBJ2-3,TGTGCCAGCAGCGCCGGGACACCCCACTCCGATACGCAGTATTTT,CASSAGTPHSDTQYF
.,.,TRBV9,TRBJ1-2,TGTGCCAGCAGCGCAAACACAGGGAATGGCTACACCTTC,CASSANTGNGYTF
.,.,TRBV5-5,TRBJ1-4,TGTGCCAGCAGCTTTGCGGTAACTAATGAAAAACTGTTTTTT,CASSFAVTNEKLFF
.,.,TRBV5-1,TRBJ2-1,TGCGCCAGCAGCTTGGACACCCACAATGAGCAGTTCTTC,CASSLDTHNEQFF
.,TRBD2,TRBV7-6,TRBJ2-5,TGTGCCAGCAGCTTAGGCGGGGGGCTAGAAGAGACCCAGTACTTC,CASSLGGGLEETQYF
once,.,TRBV5-6,TRBJ1-3,TGTGCCAGCACCGAGGGTTTCTCTGGAAACACCATATATTTT,CASTEGFSGNTIYF
.,.,TRBV5-1,TRBJ1-1,TGCGCCAGCAGCGCTGACGGGGTGAACACTGAAGCTTTCTTT,CASSADGVNTEAFF
.,.,TRBV29-1,TRBJ2-1,TGCAGCGTTGACGGAATTGGGCCCTACAATGAGCAGTTCTTC,CSVDGIGPYNEQFF
.,.,TRBV7-9,TRBJ1-6,TGTGCCAGCGAGGCCGGCAGCTATAATTCACCCCTCCACTTT,CASEAGSYNSPLHF
.,.,TRBV5-6,TRBJ2-7,TGTGCCAGCAGCTTGGTGTCAGATTACGAGCAGTACTTC,CASSLVSDYEQYF
.,TRBD1,TRBV5-4,TRBJ1-1,TGTGCCAGCAGATCCGGGACAGGGAGGTTTGACACTGAAGCTTTCTTT,CASRSGTGRFDTEAFF
.,TRBD1,TRBV11-1,TRBJ1-2,TGTGCCAGCAGCCCGTCGGGACAGTCCTATTTCTATGGCTACACCTTC,CASSPSGQSYFYGYTF
medium-sized,.,TRBV11-3,TRBJ1-1,TGTGCCAGCAGTGAGGGGGGGAGCCAGAACACTGAAGCTTTCTTT,CASSEGGSQNTEAFF
.,TRBD1,TRBV6-5,TRBJ2-2,TGTGCCAGCAGTCCAGAGACAGGGGACACCGGGGAGCTGTTTTTT,CASSPETGDTGELFF
.,.,TRBV30,TRBJ1-2,TGTGCCTGGACTTTCGGTGGGGCCTTGGATACCTTC,CAWTFGGALDTF
.,TRBD1,TRBV7-2,TRBJ1-2,TGTGCCAGCAGAAGACAGGGACCCTATGGCTACACCTTC,CASRRQGPYGYTF
.,TRBD2,TRBV4-1,TRBJ2-1,TGCGCCAGCAGCCAAGATACACGGGGGGGCCGGAATGAGCAGTTCTTC,CASSQDTRGGRNEQFF
.,.,TRBV19,TRBJ2-3,TGTGCCAGTAATGGCGGGGGCTTCACAGATACGCAGTATTTT,CASNGGGFTDTQYF
.,.,TRBV30,TRBJ1-1,TGTGCCTGGAGTGTGGTTGGAGACGTAATTGAAGCTTTCTTT,CAWSVVGDVIEAFF
.,TRBD2,TRBV28,TRBJ2-3,TGTGCCAGCAGTGTTAGCGGGGGGGGCACAGATACGCAGTATTTT,CASSVSGGGTDTQYF
.,.,TRBV15,TRBJ2-1,TGTGCCACCAGCAGAGATAGAGGTGACTACCCTTTGGATGAGCAGTTCTTC,CATSRDRGDYPLDEQFF
few,TRBD2,TRBV7-9,TRBJ2-7,TGTGCCAGCAGCTTAGAAGGCAGGGAGAAGGGGACTACCGGAGAGCAGTACTTC,CASSLEGREKGTTGEQYF
.,.,TRBV28,TRBJ1-6,TGTGCCAGCAGCTCTCCCTCGACAGGCATGAATTCACCCCTCCACTTT,CASSSPSTGMNSPLHF
.,.,TRBV12-3/TRBV12-4,TRBJ2-1,TGTGCCAGCAGTTTCGGCAATGAGCAGTTCTTC,CASSFGNEQFF
.,.,TRBV5-1,TRBJ2-1,TGCGCCAGCAGCTTGACGGGAACCTACAATGAGCAGTTCTTC,CASSLTGTYNEQFF
.,.,TRBV7-2,TRBJ2-3,TGTGCCAGCAGCGCAGGACTCAATAGCGCAGATACGCAGTATTTT,CASSAGLNSADTQYF
once,.,TRBV28,TRBJ1-1,TGTGCCAGCACCGTAGGAGGGAGCGCTTTCTTT,CASTVGGSAFF
.,TRBD2,TRBV19,TRBJ2-5,TGTGCCAGTATGGATAGCGGGGGGGCCGAGGAGACCCAGTACTTC,CASMDSGGAEETQYF
.,.,TRBV2,TRBJ2-2,TGTGCCAGCAGACTCCAGGGGGGCACAGGCACCGGGGAGCTGTTTTTT,CASRLQGGTGTGELFF
once,.,TRBV18,TRBJ1-1,TGTGCCAGCTCACCGGTTGTACAGCCAGAAGCTTTCTTT,CASSPVVQPEAFF
.,.,TRBV6-4,TRBJ1-5,TGTGCCAGCAGTGGCCCCGGCCGGGTACGGAGCAATCAGCCCCAGCATTTT,CASSGPGRVRSNQPQHF
once,.,TRBV5-6,TRBJ1-1,TGTGCCAGCAGCTCCTTTCTGGGGACACTCAACACTGAAGCTTTCTTT,CASSSFLGTLNTEAFF
.,.,TRBV19,TRBJ1-2,TGTGCCAGTAGTCTCCTTACAGGTGATGGCTACACCTTC,CASSLLTGDGYTF
.,.,TRBV9,TRBJ2-6,TGTGCCAGCAGCGTAGGATGGACAAACGTCCTGACTTTC,CASSVGWTNVLTF
.,.,TRBV20-1,TRBJ1-4,TGCAGTGCTAGTGTCACGGGAGCAACTAATGAAAAACTGTTTTTT,CSASVTGATNEKLFF
.,TRBD1,TRBV7-2,TRBJ1-4,TGTGCCAGCAGCGCCAAGGACAGGGGAGCTGAAAAACTGTTTTTT,CASSAKDRGAEKLFF
.,TRBD1,TRBV12-5,TRBJ1-1,TGTGCTAGTGGTTCTAGGACAGGGGGCACTGAAGCTTTCTTT,CASGSRTGGTEAFF
.,TRBD2,TRBV9,TRBJ2-3,TGTGCCAGCAGCGTAGGGTCTAGCGGGGGGGCGGATACGCAGTATTTT,CASSVGSSGGADTQYF
once,.,TRBV10-2,TRBJ2-1,TGCGCCAGCAGTCTTTCCAATGAGCAGTTCTTC,CASSLSNEQFF
.,TRBD2,TRBV5-1,TRBJ2-3,TGCGCCAGCAGCTCTAGCGGGGGGTGGGCAGATACGCAGTATTTT,CASSSSGGWADTQYF
.,.,TRBV4-1,TRBJ1-2,TGCGCCAGCAGCCAAGAAAAGGGGCAATACTATGGCTACACCTTC,CASSQEKGQYYGYTF
.,.,TRBV30,TRBJ1-2,TGTGCCTGGGGGAGAGTCTATGGCTACACCTTC,CAWGRVYGYTF
once,TRBD1,TRBV4-2,TRBJ1-2,TGTGCCAGCAGCCAATCCACAGGGGAGGTTGGGGAGGGCTACACCTTC,CASSQSTGEVGEGYTF
.,.,TRBV12-3/TRBV12-4,TRBJ2-1,TGTGCCAGCGGGAGCTCCTACAATGAGCAGTTCTTC,CASGSSYNEQFF
.,.,TRBV19,TRBJ2-1,TGTGCCAGTAGTATCGTAGACTACAATGAGCAGTTCTTC,CASSIVDYNEQFF
.,.,TRBV4-3,TRBJ1-1,TGCGCCAGCAGGGCCGCGAGGGGGGAAGCTTTCTTT,CASRAARGEAFF
.,TRBD2,TRBV9,TRBJ2-3,TGTGCCAGCGACCCGAGGGGGCTAGCGGGGTATGGGACAGATACGCAGTATTTT,CASDPRGLAGYGTDTQYF
once,TRBD1,TRBV5-4,TRBJ1-1,TGTGCCAGCAGCCCACAGGGGGCGCGAATGAACACTGAAGCTTTCTTT,CASSPQGARMNTEAFF